This record looks at one TCR beta chain sequence and its context. The data originate from a study of blood T cell repertoires in COVID-19. Study information: Samples came from the United States, Italy and Spain, spanning acute and convalescent COVID-19. In each case, the material was cDNA or gDNA derived from T cells, B-cell-depleted T cells, or PBMCs.

Per the original data handling: Estimation of nucleated cell counts relied on the amplification of reference gene primers. The method was immunoSEQ multiplex PCR; TCRdb's version includes in-frame clones alone and lacks a portion of them. That table furnishes V, J and clone size, whereas the DNA furnished D and trimming. The sample has more than 110,000 clones, 82% seen once. J gave up 6 bases and V 7 bases, and 18 bases lay outside the gene matches. The CDR3 is 18 amino acids. Per the germline V gene, CDR1 is MDHEN and CDR2 is SYDVKM. The TCR originated in an elderly woman with acute or convalescent COVID-19. The sequencing input was peripheral blood. This sequence joins TRBV28 and TRBJ2-1; TRBD2 matches 10 bases. CDR3 DNA: TGTGCCAGCACCCAATACCGGGGAGTAAGCGGGAGGGGCAATGAGCAGTTCTTC. Translated, it gives CASTQYRGVSGRGNEQFF.